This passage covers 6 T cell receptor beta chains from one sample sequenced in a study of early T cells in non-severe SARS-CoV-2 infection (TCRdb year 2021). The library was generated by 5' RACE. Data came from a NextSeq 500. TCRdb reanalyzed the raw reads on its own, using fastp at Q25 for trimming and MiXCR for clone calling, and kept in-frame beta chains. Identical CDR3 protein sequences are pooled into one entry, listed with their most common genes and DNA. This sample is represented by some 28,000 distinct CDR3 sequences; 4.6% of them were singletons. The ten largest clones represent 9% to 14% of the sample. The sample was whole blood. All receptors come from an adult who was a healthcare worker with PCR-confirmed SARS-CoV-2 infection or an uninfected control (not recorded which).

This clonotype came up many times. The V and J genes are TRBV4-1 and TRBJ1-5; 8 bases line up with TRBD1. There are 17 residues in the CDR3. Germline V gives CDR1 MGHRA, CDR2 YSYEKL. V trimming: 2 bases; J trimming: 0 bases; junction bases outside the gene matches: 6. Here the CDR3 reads CASSQTGGGNSNQPQHF. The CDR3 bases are TGCGCCAGCAGCCAAACAGGGGGAGGCAATAGCAATCAGCCCCAGCATTTT.

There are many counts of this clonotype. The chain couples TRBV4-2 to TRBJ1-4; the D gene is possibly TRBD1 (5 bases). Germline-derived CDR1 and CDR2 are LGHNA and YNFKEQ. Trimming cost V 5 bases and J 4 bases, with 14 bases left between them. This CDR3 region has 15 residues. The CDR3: CASSYRQIGNEKLFF. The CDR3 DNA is TGTGCCAGCAGCTATAGACAGATTGGTAATGAAAAACTGTTTTTT.

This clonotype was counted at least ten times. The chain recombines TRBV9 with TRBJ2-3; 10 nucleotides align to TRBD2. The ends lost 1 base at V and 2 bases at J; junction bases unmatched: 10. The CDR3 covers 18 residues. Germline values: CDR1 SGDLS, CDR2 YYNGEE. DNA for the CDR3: TGTGCCAGCAGCGTAAGAGGGACCGGGACTAGCGTCACAGATACGCAGTATTTT. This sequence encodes CASSVRGTGTSVTDTQYF.

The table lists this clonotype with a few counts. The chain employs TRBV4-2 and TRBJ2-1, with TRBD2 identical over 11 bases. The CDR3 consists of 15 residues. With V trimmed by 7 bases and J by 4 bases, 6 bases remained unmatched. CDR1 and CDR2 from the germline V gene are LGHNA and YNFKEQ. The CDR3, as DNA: TGTGCCAGCACCCTAAGACTAGCGGGATACAATGAGCAGTTCTTC. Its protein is CASTLRLAGYNEQFF.

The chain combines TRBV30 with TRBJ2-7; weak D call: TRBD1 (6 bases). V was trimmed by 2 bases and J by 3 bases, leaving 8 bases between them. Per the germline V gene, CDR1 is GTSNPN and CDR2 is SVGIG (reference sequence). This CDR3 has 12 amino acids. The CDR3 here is CAWSQQGYEQYF. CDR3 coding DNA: TGTGCCTGGAGTCAACAGGGCTACGAGCAGTACTTC. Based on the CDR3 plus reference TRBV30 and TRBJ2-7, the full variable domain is SQTIHQWPATLVQPVGSPLSLECTVEGTSNPNLYWYRQAAGRGLQLLFYSVGIGQISSEVPQNLSASRPQDRQFILSSKKLLLSDSGFYLCAWSQQGYEQYFGPGTRLTVT.

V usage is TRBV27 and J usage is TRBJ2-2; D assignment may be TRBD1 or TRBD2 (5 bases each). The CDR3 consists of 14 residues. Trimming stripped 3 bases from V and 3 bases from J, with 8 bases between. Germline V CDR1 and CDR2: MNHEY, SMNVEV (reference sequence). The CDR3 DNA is TGTGCCAGCAGTTTGGGACGTGACACCGGGGAGCTGTTTTTT. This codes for CASSLGRDTGELFF.